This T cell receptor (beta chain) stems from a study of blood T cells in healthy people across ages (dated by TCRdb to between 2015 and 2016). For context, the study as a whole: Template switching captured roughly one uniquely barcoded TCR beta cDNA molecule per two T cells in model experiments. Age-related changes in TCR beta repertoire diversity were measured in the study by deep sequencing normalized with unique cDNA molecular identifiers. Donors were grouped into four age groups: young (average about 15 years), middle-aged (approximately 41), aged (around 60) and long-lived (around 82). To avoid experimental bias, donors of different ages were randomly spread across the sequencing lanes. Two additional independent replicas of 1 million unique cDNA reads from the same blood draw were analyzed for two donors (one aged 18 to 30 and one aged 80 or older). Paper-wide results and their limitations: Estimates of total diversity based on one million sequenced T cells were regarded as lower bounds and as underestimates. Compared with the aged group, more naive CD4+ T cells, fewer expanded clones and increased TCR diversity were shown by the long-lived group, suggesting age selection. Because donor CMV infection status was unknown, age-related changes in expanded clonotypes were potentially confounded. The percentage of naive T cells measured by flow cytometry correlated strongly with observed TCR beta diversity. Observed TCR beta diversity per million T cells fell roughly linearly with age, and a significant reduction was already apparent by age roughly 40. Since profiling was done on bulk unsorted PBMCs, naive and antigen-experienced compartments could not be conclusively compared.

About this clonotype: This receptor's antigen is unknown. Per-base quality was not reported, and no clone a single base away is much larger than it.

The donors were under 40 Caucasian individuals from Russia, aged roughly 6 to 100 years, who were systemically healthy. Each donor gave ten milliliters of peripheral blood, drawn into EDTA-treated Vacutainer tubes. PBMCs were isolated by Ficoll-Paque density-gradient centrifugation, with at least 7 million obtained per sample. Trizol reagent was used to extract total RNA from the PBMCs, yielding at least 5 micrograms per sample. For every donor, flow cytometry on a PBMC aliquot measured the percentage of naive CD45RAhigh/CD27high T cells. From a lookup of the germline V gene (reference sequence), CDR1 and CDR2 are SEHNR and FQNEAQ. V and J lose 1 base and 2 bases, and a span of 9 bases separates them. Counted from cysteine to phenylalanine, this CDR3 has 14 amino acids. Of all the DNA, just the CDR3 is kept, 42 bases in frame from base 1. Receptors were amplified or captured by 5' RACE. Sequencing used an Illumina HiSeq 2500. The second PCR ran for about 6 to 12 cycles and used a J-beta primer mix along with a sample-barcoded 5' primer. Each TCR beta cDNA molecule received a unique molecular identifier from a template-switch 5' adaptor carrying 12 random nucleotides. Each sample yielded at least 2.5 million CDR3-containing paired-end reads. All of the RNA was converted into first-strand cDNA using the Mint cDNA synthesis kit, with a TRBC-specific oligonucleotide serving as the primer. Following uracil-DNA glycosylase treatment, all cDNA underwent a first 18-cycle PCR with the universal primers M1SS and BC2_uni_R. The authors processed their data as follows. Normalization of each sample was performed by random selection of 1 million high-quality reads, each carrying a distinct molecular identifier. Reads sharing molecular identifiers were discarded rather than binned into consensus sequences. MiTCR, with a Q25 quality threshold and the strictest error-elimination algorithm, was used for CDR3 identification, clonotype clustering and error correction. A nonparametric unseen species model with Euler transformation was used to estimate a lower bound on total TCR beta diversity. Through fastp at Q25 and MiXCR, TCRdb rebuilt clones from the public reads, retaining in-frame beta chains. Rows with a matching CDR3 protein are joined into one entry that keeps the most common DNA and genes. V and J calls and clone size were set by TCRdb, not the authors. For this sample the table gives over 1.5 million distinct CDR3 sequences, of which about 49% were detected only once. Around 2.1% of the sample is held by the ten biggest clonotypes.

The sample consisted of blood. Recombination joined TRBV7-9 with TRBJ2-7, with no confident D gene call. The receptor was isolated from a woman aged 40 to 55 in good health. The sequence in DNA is TGTGCCAGCAGCTTAGGGATGTTACCCTACGAGCAGTACTTC. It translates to CASSLGMLPYEQYF.